This TCR beta chain was profiled in a study of cytomegalovirus exposure and HLA in healthy donors. Study-wide points: TCR beta V- and J-gene trimming was later associated with a missense DCLRE1C variant. There were a few CMV-associated chains whose specificity for CMV antigens was confirmed in vitro.

With 6 bases removed from V and 1 base from J, the gap between germline ends came to 12 bases. The CDR3 sequence is 15 residues long. CDR1 and CDR2 from the germline V gene are SEHNR and FQNEAQ (reference sequence). A multiplex PCR was run with 60 Vbeta primers and 13 Jbeta primers. The protocol was immunoSEQ multiplex PCR, while the TCRdb copy is restricted to in-frame clones and leaves out a portion. In the table there are about 160,000 clones, about four fifths of which are singletons. Remarks on this clone: Antigen specificity is unknown.

The chain joins TRBV7-9 to TRBJ2-2; D might be TRBD1 (6 bases). This TCR came from a woman aged 50 to 60 in good health and CMV-seronegative. The sequenced material came from PBMCs. CDR3 bases: TGTGCCAGCAGAAACAGGGAGAGGAACACCGGGGAGCTGTTTTTT. It yields the protein CASRNRERNTGELFF.